These T cell receptor beta chains were read from a single sample in a study of blood T cell repertoires in COVID-19. Method: immunoSEQ multiplex PCR; TCRdb's copy keeps in-frame clones and lacks some. The sample has a few hundred thousand clones; around nine tenths are singletons. The sequencing input was peripheral blood. These TCRs come from a woman aged 55-69 years with COVID-19, enrolled during active disease. Both conserved end residues are part of each CDR3.

>16|TRBV28
CASSLMDRGAGNTIYF
>16|TRBV6-2/TRBV6-3
CASSFGSGSSYNEQFF
>16|TRBV14
CASSQLGLAASYEQYF
>15|TRBV3-1/TRBV3-2
CASSLLAGTGNDAFF
>15|TRBV27
CASSLGQDPNSGLHF
>12|TRBV6-4
CASSDPTGTAFF
>14|TRBV28
CASSSTGVGNTIYF
>11|TRBV19
CASSISQPQHF
>15|TRBV6-5
CASSYSTPTAYGYTF
>12|TRBV19
CASSKDLNEQFF
>14|TRBV6-6
CASSDRGEGYGYTF
>15|TRBV12-2
CASPSGQGDNSPLHF
>14|TRBV5-1
CASSLAGQFYEQYF
>16|TRBV5-6
CASSSNYGTGNTEAFF
>15|TRBV7-6
CASSTGRQGNEKLFF
>17|TRBV18
CASSPWGVSSGANVLTF
>13|TRBV27
CASRRAGGIEAFF
>14|TRBV19
CASSAGAHNSPLHF